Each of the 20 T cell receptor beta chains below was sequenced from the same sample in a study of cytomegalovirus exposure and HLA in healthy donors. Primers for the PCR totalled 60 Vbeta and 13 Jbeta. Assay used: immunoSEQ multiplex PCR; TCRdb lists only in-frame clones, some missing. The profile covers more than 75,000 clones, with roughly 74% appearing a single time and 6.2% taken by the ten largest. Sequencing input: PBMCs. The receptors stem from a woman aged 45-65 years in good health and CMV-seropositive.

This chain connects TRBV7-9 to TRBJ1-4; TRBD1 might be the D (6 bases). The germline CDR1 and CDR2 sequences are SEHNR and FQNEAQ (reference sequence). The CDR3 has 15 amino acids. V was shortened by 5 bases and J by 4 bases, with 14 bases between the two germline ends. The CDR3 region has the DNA TGTGCCAGCAGCCACGGACAGAGCGGTAATGAAAAACTGTTTTTT. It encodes CASSHGQSGNEKLFF.

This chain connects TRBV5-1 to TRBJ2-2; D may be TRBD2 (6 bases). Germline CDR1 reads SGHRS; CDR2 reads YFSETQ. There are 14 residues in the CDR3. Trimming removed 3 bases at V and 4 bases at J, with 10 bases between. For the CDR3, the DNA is TGCGCCAGCAGCTCCGGGGACTTCACCGGGGAGCTGTTTTTT. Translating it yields CASSSGDFTGELFF.

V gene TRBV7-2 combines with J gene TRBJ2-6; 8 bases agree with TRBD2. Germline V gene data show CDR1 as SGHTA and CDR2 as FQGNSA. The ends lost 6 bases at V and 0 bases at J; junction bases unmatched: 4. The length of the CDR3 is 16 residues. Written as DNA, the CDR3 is TGTGCCAGCAGGCCGGGGGGGACCTCTGGGGCCAACGTCCTGACTTTC. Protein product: CASRPGGTSGANVLTF.

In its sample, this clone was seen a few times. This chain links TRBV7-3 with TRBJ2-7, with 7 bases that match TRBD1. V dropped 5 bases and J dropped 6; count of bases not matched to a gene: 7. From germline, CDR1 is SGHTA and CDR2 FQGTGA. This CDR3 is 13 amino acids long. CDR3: CASSQRGLSEQYF. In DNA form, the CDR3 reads TGTGCCAGCAGCCAAAGGGGGCTATCCGAGCAGTACTTC.

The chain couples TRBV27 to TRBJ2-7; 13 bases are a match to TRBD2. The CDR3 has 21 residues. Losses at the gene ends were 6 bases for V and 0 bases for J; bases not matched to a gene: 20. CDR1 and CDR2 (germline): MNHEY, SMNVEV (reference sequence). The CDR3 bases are TGTGCCAGCAGCCCCCTCGGCGGAGCTGGGACTAGCGGGATTAGCTCCTACGAGCAGTACTTC. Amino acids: CASSPLGGAGTSGISSYEQYF.

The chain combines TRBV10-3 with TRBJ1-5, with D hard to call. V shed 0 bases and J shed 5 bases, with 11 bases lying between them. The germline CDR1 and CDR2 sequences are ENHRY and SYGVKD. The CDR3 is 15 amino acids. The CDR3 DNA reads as TGTGCCATCAGTGAGTCACAGAGGGTTGATCAGCCCCAGCATTTT. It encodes CAISESQRVDQPQHF.

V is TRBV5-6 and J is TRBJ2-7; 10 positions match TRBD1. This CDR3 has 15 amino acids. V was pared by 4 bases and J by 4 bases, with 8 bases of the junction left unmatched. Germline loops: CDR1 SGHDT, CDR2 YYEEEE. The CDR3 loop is CASSPPGTGVYEQYF. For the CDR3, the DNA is TGTGCCAGCAGCCCCCCCGGGACAGGGGTTTACGAGCAGTACTTC.

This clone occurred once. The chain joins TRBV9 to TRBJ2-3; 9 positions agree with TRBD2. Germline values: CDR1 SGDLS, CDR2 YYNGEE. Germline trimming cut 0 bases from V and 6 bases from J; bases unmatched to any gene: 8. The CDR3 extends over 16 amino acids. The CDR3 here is CASSVGLLAGVDTQYF. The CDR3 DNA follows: TGTGCCAGCAGCGTAGGGTTATTAGCGGGAGTGGATACGCAGTATTTT.

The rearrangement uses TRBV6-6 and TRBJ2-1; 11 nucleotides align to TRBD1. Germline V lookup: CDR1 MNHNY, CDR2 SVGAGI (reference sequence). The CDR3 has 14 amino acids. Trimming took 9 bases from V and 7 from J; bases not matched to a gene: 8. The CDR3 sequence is CASVRTGGMNEQFF. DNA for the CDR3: TGTGCCAGTGTTCGGACAGGGGGCATGAATGAGCAGTTCTTC.

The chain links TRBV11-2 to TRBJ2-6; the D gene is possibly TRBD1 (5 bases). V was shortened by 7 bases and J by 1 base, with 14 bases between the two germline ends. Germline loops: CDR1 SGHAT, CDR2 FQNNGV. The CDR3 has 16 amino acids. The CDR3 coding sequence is TGTGCCAGCACCCAGGTTGGGGCGTCTGGGGCCAACGTCCTGACTTTC. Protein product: CASTQVGASGANVLTF.

The CDR3 bases are TGTGCCAGCAGATATACAGGGGGCGGTACTGAAGCTTTCTTT. Amino acids: CASRYTGGGTEAFF. The genes are TRBV28 and TRBJ1-1; 9 positions agree with TRBD1. Germline CDR1 is MDHEN and CDR2 is SYDVKM. The CDR3 length is 14 residues. J lost 5 bases, V lost 6 bases, and 7 bases had no gene match.

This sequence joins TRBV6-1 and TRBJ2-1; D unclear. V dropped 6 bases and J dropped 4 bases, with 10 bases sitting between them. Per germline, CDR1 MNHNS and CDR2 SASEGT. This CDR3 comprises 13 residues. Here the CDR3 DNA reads TGTGCCAGCAGGAATAGCAATTACAATGAGCAGTTCTTC. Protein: CASRNSNYNEQFF.

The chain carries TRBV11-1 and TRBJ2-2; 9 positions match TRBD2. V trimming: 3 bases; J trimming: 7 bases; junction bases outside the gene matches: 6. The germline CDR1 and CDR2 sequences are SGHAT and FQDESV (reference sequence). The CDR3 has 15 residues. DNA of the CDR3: TGTGCCAGCAGCTTCGGTAGCGGGGGCAGCGGGGAGCTGTTTTTT. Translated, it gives CASSFGSGGSGELFF. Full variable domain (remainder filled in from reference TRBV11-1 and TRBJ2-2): EAEVAQSPRYKITEKSQAVAFWCDPISGHATLYWYRQILGQGPELLVQFQDESVVDDSQLPKDRFSAERLKGVDSTLKIQPAELGDSAMYLCASSFGSGGSGELFFGEGSRLTVL.

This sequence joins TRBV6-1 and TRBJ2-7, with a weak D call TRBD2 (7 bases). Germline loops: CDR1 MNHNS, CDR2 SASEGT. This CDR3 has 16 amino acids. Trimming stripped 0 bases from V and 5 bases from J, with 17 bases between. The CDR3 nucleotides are TGTGCCAGCAGTGAAGCCGGGGGGTTACAGGGAGACGAGCAGTACTTC. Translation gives CASSEAGGLQGDEQYF.

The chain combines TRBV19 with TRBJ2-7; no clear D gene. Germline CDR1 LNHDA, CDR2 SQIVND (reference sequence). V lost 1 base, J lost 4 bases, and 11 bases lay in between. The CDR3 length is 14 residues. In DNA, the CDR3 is TGTGCCAGTAGTATAGTTCCTTTGACTTACGAGCAGTACTTC. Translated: CASSIVPLTYEQYF.

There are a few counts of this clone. This chain's CDR3 is CASSLDLAGGRLQYF. CDR3 bases: TGTGCCAGCAGTTTAGATTTAGCGGGAGGTCGTTTGCAGTACTTC. The chain uses TRBV27 and TRBJ2-7; 10 bases match TRBD2. V lost 2 bases, J lost 9 bases, and 10 bases stayed unmatched. This CDR3 comprises 15 residues. Germline assignment: CDR1 MNHEY and CDR2 SMNVEV (reference sequence).

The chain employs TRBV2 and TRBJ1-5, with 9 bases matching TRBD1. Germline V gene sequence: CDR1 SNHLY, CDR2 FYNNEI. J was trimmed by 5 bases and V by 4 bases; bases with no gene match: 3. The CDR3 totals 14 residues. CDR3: CASSGTGVDQPQHF. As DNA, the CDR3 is TGTGCCAGCAGTGGGACAGGGGTGGATCAGCCCCAGCATTTT.

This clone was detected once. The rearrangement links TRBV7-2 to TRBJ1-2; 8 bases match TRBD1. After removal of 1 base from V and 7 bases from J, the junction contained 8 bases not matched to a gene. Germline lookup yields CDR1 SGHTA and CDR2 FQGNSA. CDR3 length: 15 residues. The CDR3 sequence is CASSLVISGGFGYTF. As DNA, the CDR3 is TGTGCCAGCAGCTTAGTTATTTCAGGGGGCTTTGGCTACACCTTC.

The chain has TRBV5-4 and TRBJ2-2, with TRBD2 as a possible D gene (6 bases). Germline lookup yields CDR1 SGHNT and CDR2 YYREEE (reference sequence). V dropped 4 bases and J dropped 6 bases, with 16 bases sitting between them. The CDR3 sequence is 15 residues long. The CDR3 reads CASSHQTSFPGELFF. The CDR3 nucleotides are TGTGCCAGCAGCCACCAGACTAGTTTCCCCGGGGAGCTGTTTTTT.

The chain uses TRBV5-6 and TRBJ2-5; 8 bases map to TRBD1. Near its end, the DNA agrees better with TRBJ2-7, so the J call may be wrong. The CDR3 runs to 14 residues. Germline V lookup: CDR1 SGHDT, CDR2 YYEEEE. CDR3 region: CASSLGTGIFEQYF. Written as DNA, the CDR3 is TGTGCCAGCAGCTTGGGGACAGGGATCTTCGAGCAGTACTTC.